These 21 T cell receptor beta chains originate from one sample sequenced in a study of shared clonotypes between healthy human individuals. Method: immunoSEQ multiplex PCR; TCRdb's copy keeps in-frame clones and lacks some. The repertoire includes roughly 1,600,000 clones, approximately 98.5% of them detected once, and over 0.3% sits in the top ten. The specimen was naive CD4+ T cells sorted from blood. This sample's subset: CD45RA+ positively selected. The receptor source for this set is a man under 40 in good health.

This clone is a singleton in its sample. The chain recombines TRBV27 with TRBJ1-2; D may be TRBD1 (6 bases). Trimming stripped 6 bases from V and 9 bases from J, with 17 bases between. CDR1 and CDR2 from the germline V gene are MNHEY and SMNVEV (reference sequence). This CDR3 is built from 13 residues. This CDR3 is CASSERDKRSYTF. CDR3 nucleotide sequence: TGTGCCAGCAGCGAGAGGGACAAACGGAGCTACACCTTC.

The V gene is TRBV6-6, the J gene TRBJ1-1; D remains ambiguous. The V and J ends lost 8 bases and 1 base respectively, with 11 bases between them. CDR1 is MNHNY, CDR2 SVGAGI, per germline (reference sequence). This CDR3 region has 13 residues. CDR3 bases: TGTGCCAGCCGAGCCTTCCCGAACACTGAAGCTTTCTTT. Translated: CASRAFPNTEAFF.

This chain joins TRBV18 and TRBJ2-1; TRBD2 matches at 8 bases. The CDR3 totals 14 residues. Germline assignment: CDR1 KGHSH and CDR2 LQKENI. The V gene end was trimmed by 3 bases and the J gene end by 5 bases; junction bases not matched to a gene: 3. The CDR3 coding sequence is TGTGCCAGCTCACCTAGCGGGGCTAACAATGAGCAGTTCTTC. It encodes CASSPSGANNEQFF.

The chain carries TRBV5-4 and TRBJ2-5, with no clear D. V was pared by 4 bases and J by 2 bases, with 15 bases between. The CDR3 is 15 amino acids. The germline V gene encodes CDR1 SGHNT and CDR2 YYREEE (reference sequence). CDR3 nucleotide sequence: TGTGCCAGCAGCACCCGAAACCGGGTACAAGAGACCCAGTACTTC. This gives the protein CASSTRNRVQETQYF.

The chain carries TRBV6-6 and TRBJ2-1; D not resolved. The germline V gene encodes CDR1 MNHNY and CDR2 SVGAGI (reference sequence). The CDR3 length is 13 residues. V lost 4 bases and J 5 bases, leaving 9 bases between the germline ends. CDR3 amino acids: CASSFNTNNEQFF. DNA of the CDR3: TGTGCCAGCAGTTTTAATACCAACAATGAGCAGTTCTTC.

V and J are TRBV25-1 and TRBJ2-2, with D possibly matching TRBD1 (6 bases). The CDR3 totals 16 residues. V lost 7 bases and J lost 4, with 19 bases in between. CDR1 is MGHDK and CDR2 is SYGVNS in the germline V gene. The CDR3 is CASTPSRDTLTGELFF. DNA for the CDR3: TGTGCCAGCACACCCTCCCGGGACACCCTCACCGGGGAGCTGTTTTTT. The full variable domain, in which reference TRBV25-1 and TRBJ2-2 provide the parts outside the CDR3, is EADIYQTPRYLVIGTGKKITLECSQTMGHDKMYWYQQDPGMELHLIHYSYGVNSTEKGDLSSESTVSRIRTEHFPLTLESARPSHTSQYLCASTPSRDTLTGELFFGEGSRLTVL.

The V and J genes are TRBV6-5 and TRBJ2-7; 8 nucleotides align to TRBD1. V gave up 6 bases and J gave up 5 bases; unmatched junction bases: 9. The germline CDR1 and CDR2 sequences are MNHEY and SVGAGI. The length of the CDR3 is 14 residues. CDR3 bases: TGTGCCAGCAGCCAAACAGGGGGGTGGAACGAGCAGTACTTC. This translates into CASSQTGGWNEQYF.

The rearrangement joins TRBV29-1 to TRBJ1-2; D not resolved. The V end lost 4 bases, the J end lost 0 bases, and 12 bases lay between the germline ends. The CDR3 loop spans 14 amino acids. Germline assignment: CDR1 SQVTM and CDR2 ANQGSEA. The DNA for the CDR3 is TGCAGCGTTGTGGGCGGCATCTCTAACTATGGCTACACCTTC. Translation: CSVVGGISNYGYTF.

J is TRBJ1-4 and V is TRBV28; TRBD1 agrees at 7 bases. The V and J ends lost 3 bases and 0 bases, in that order; junction bases with no gene match: 7. There are 17 residues in the CDR3. Per germline, CDR1 MDHEN and CDR2 SYDVKM. The CDR3 coding sequence is TGTGCCAGCAGTTTCAGACAGGGCGTTGCAACTAATGAAAAACTGTTTTTT. Amino acid sequence: CASSFRQGVATNEKLFF.

J is TRBJ2-1 and V is TRBV19; 9 bases are a match to TRBD1. CDR1 is LNHDA and CDR2 is SQIVND in the germline V gene (reference sequence). The junction had 14 bases not matched to a gene; V was cut back by 4 bases and J by 13 bases. There are 15 residues in the CDR3. As DNA, the CDR3 is TGTGCCAGTAGTACAACCGTCCCGGGACAGGGTCCCCAGTTCTTC. This gives the protein CASSTTVPGQGPQFF.

The rearrangement uses TRBV2 and TRBJ2-7, with TRBD2 identical over 9 bases. Germline assignment: CDR1 SNHLY and CDR2 FYNNEI. This CDR3 comprises 14 residues. V lost 2 bases, J lost 1 base, and 0 bases stayed unmatched. The CDR3 is CASSELAGSYEQYF. The CDR3 nucleotides are TGTGCCAGCAGTGAACTAGCGGGGTCCTACGAGCAGTACTTC.

This chain uses TRBV5-1 with TRBJ2-1; 10 nucleotides agree with TRBD2. The CDR3 runs 17 residues. Trimming removed 4 bases from V and 0 bases from J; junction bases left unmatched: 7. Looked up from germline, CDR1 is SGHRS and CDR2 is YFSETQ. As DNA, the CDR3 is TGCGCCAGCAGCCTTGGACTAGCGGAAAGCTCCTACAATGAGCAGTTCTTC. Translating it yields CASSLGLAESSYNEQFF.

J is TRBJ2-7 and V is TRBV7-7; D might be TRBD2 (5 bases). Germline V gives CDR1 SSHAT, CDR2 FNYEAQ (reference sequence). This CDR3 is 15 amino acids long. Trimming left V 5 bases short and J 3 bases short, with 17 bases between. The CDR3 coding sequence is TGTGCCAGCAGCCCGTCCCGACTACTCTTCTACGAGCAGTACTTC. Its protein is CASSPSRLLFYEQYF.

This chain joins TRBV7-9 and TRBJ2-7; 9 nucleotides match TRBD2. Trimming took 2 bases from V and 4 from J; bases not matched to a gene: 12. The germline CDR1 and CDR2 sequences are SEHNR and FQNEAQ (reference sequence). The CDR3 has 17 residues. The DNA of the CDR3 is TGTGCCAGCAGCTTAAAGGGTGGGCTAGCGGGGACGTACGAGCAGTACTTC. This translates into CASSLKGGLAGTYEQYF. Looking up the rest from reference TRBV7-9 and TRBJ2-7 gives the full variable domain: DTGVSQNPRHKITKRGQNVTFRCDPISEHNRLYWYRQTLGQGPEFLTYFQNEAQLEKSRLLSDRFSAERPKGSFSTLEIQRTEQGDSAMYLCASSLKGGLAGTYEQYFGPGTRLTVT.

The chain carries TRBV27 and TRBJ2-7; tentatively, D is TRBD1 (6 bases). CDR3 length: 17 amino acids. CDR1 is MNHEY, CDR2 SMNVEV, per germline (reference sequence). Trimming removed 0 bases from V and 0 bases from J, with 15 bases in between. The CDR3 region has the DNA TGTGCCAGCAGTTTATCGGGGGCGCCACAATCCTCCTACGAGCAGTACTTC. As protein: CASSLSGAPQSSYEQYF.

The chain employs TRBV7-9 and TRBJ2-2; TRBD1 matches 10 bases. This CDR3 has 17 residues. After removal of 1 base from V and 2 bases from J, the junction contained 4 bases not matched to a gene. CDR1 and CDR2 from the germline V gene are SEHNR and FQNEAQ (reference sequence). In nucleotides, the CDR3 is TGTGCCAGCAGCTTAGTCCGGACAGGGGGAAACACCGGGGAGCTGTTTTTT. Translation: CASSLVRTGGNTGELFF. Based on the CDR3 plus reference TRBV7-9 and TRBJ2-2, the full variable domain is DTGVSQNPRHKITKRGQNVTFRCDPISEHNRLYWYRQTLGQGPEFLTYFQNEAQLEKSRLLSDRFSAERPKGSFSTLEIQRTEQGDSAMYLCASSLVRTGGNTGELFFGEGSRLTVL.

This sequence joins TRBV5-6 and TRBJ2-1, with D possibly matching TRBD1 (5 bases). The germline V gene encodes CDR1 SGHDT and CDR2 YYEEEE. Trimming took 2 bases from V and 4 from J, leaving 16 bases between them. The CDR3 runs 16 residues. CDR3 region: CASSLGSQVGYNEQFF. For the CDR3, the DNA is TGTGCCAGCAGCTTAGGTTCACAGGTCGGTTACAATGAGCAGTTCTTC.

The CDR3 bases are TGTGCCAGCTCACCCCGGGACACCTCCTACGAGCAGTACTTC. Protein product: CASSPRDTSYEQYF. This rearrangement joins TRBV18 to TRBJ2-7; tentatively, D is TRBD1 (6 bases). Trimming took off 3 bases at V and 0 bases at J, with 9 bases between the two ends. The CDR3 spans 14 residues. From germline, CDR1 is KGHSH and CDR2 LQKENI.

V is TRBV19 and J is TRBJ1-5, with a tentative D call TRBD1 (6 bases). This CDR3 contains 17 residues. V was pared by 3 bases and J by 2 bases, with 17 bases between. Germline CDR1 LNHDA, CDR2 SQIVND (reference sequence). As DNA, the CDR3 is TGTGCCAGTAGTATCCCGGGGGGCAAGGATCGCAATCAGCCCCAGCATTTT. This codes for CASSIPGGKDRNQPQHF.

This clone was seen only once. The gene calls are TRBV27 and TRBJ2-7; 13 nucleotides line up with TRBD2. The length of the CDR3 is 13 residues. With V trimmed by 7 bases and J by 7 bases, 4 bases remained unmatched. Germline V lookup: CDR1 MNHEY, CDR2 SMNVEV (reference sequence). Here the CDR3 DNA reads TGTGCCAGCAAACTAGCGGGAGGGCGGGAGCAGTACTTC. It yields the protein CASKLAGGREQYF.

This chain uses TRBV7-3 with TRBJ2-2, with D unclear. Germline CDR1 is SGHTA and CDR2 is FQGTGA. Trimming removed 4 bases at V and 0 bases at J, with 6 bases between. The CDR3 sequence is 14 residues long. CDR3 region: CASSYTPNTGELFF. The CDR3 nucleotides read TGTGCCAGCAGCTACACACCGAACACCGGGGAGCTGTTTTTT.